This T cell receptor beta chain was observed in a study of T-cell memory formation after mild COVID-19 (dated by TCRdb to the early 2020s). In the study overall: TCR sequence clusters from the two donors were largely donor specific. In a couple of donors, T-cell clones that expanded and contracted after mild COVID-19 were tracked by sequencing TCRalpha and TCRbeta repertoires over time. The cohort comprised two young, previously healthy adult volunteers, one female and one male. The study at large found these results: The detection of some responding clones in pre-infection memory suggests that pre-existing cross-reactive memory T cells joined the SARS-CoV-2 response. From day 15 to 85, contracting clones showed balanced CD4/CD8 phenotypes, whereas a second wave of clones that expanded from day 15 to 37 leaned towards CD4+. Contracting CD4+ clones were located mainly in the CM and EM memory subsets, whereas CD8+ clones were found to be enriched in EMRA. SARS-CoV-2 specificity of the second-wave clones peaking on day 37 was not confirmed. Only a couple of mild cases were covered in the study, and larger cohorts including severe cases with pre-infection samples were considered necessary.

As regards this clonotype: Its antigen remains undetermined. The sample holds no much larger clone one base away, and base qualities are not on file.

Trimming leaves V shorter by 0 bases and J shorter by 5 bases, with the junction holding 4 bases beyond the gene matches. CDR1 and CDR2 were assigned from the germline V gene as SGHRS and YFSETQ. The CDR3 runs 16 residues from the cysteine to the phenylalanine. CDR3 DNA only is kept here, 48 bases in frame from base 1. Ficoll-Paque density gradient centrifugation was used to isolate PBMCs. The sequencer listed for this sample is Illumina NovaSeq 6000. TCRalpha and TCRbeta cDNA libraries were built by 5'RACE with constant-segment primers, adding sample barcodes and unique molecular identifiers. Trizol reagent was used to extract RNA from every sample. The libraries were amplified in two PCR steps, and the second step added a second sample barcode and Illumina TruSeq adapters. Sequencing of the libraries was done on an Illumina NovaSeq, producing 2 x 150 bp paired-end reads. Per the original workflow: With migec v1.2.7, reads were demultiplexed and then collapsed into UMI-guided consensus sequences. Using mixcr v2.1.11, UMI consensuses were aligned to TRA and TRB V and J templates and then assembled into clonotypes. A clonotype was counted as expanded or contracted only if both edgeR and NoisET called the change significant, with noise models trained on biological replicates. For edgeR calls, a false discovery rate-adjusted p below 0.01 and a log2 fold-change threshold of 1 were applied. As an exploratory analysis of dynamics, max-normalized trajectories of the 1000 most abundant clonotypes were examined by PCA with hierarchical clustering. Separately sequenced CD4+ and CD8+ repertoires were used to assign the CD4 or CD8 phenotype of responding clones. The raw public data were reprocessed by TCRdb itself: fastp quality trimming at Q25, MiXCR clonotype calling, in-frame beta chains only. Rows with a matching CDR3 protein are joined into one entry that keeps the most common DNA and genes. TCRdb's processing, not the authors', yielded these V and J calls. The sample table lists hundreds of thousands of distinct CDR3 sequences, 20% of them with a count of one. The top ten clones comprise around 13% of the sample.

The TCR originated in an adult woman who had mild COVID-19 (a few samples of this study predate the infection). The sample titles of this study are shuffled in the database, so cell type and time point are left out; the donor was told from shared clones. Sequenced input: PBMCs or a T cell subset sorted from them (not recorded which). The chain employs TRBV5-1 and TRBJ2-5; TRBD2 lines up with 13 middle nucleotides. The CDR3 region: CASSLGTSGGWETQYF. Here is the DNA: TGCGCCAGCAGCTTGGGGACTAGCGGGGGCTGGGAGACCCAGTACTTC.